What follows are 24 T cell receptor beta chains derived from one specimen sequenced in a study of blood T cell repertoires in COVID-19. Measured with immunoSEQ multiplex PCR; TCRdb has only the in-frame clones, and not every one. The sample includes 150,000 to 200,000 clones, roughly 91% of them seen just once. Sequenced sample: peripheral blood. The receptors shown here come from a man aged 35 to 55 with active or convalescent COVID-19.

This chain joins TRBV28 and TRBJ1-2; no definite D call. This CDR3 is 14 amino acids long. In germline, CDR1 is MDHEN, CDR2 SYDVKM. Trimming stripped 2 bases from V and 3 bases from J, with 10 bases between. In DNA form, the CDR3 reads TGTGCCAGCAGTTTAGGGCAGCAATACTATGGCTACACCTTC. Protein product: CASSLGQQYYGYTF.

The chain couples TRBV10-3 to TRBJ1-2; a possible D gene is TRBD1 (5 bases). Germline V CDR1 and CDR2: ENHRY, SYGVKD. The CDR3 is made up of 12 amino acids. V lost 4 bases, J lost 4 bases, and 7 bases lay in between. CDR3 loop: CAISVQGYGYTF. The CDR3 nucleotides are TGTGCCATCAGTGTCCAGGGCTATGGCTACACCTTC.

The chain recombines TRBV5-6 with TRBJ1-6; D is perhaps TRBD1 (5 bases). V lost 0 bases, J lost 7 bases, and 17 bases lay in between. The CDR3 runs 17 residues. Germline values: CDR1 SGHDT, CDR2 YYEEEE. The CDR3 DNA is TGTGCCAGCAGCTTGGTACGAAGGGACTTAGGGAATTCACCCCTCCACTTT. Translation gives CASSLVRRDLGNSPLHF. The entire variable domain, with the rest obtained from reference TRBV5-6 and TRBJ1-6, is as follows: DAGVTQSPTHLIKTRGQQVTLRCSPKSGHDTVSWYQQALGQGPQFIFQYYEEEERQRGNFPDRFSGHQFPNYSSELNVNALLLGDSALYLCASSLVRRDLGNSPLHFGNGTRLTVT.

J is TRBJ1-1 and V is TRBV7-9; TRBD1 is a possible D gene (6 bases). The CDR3 contains 16 residues. The germline V gene has CDR1 SEHNR and CDR2 FQNEAQ (reference sequence). V dropped 5 bases and J dropped 0 bases, with 16 bases sitting between them. CDR3 nucleotide sequence: TGTGCCAGCAGCCCAATTCGCGGACAGATGAACACTGAAGCTTTCTTT. Its translation is CASSPIRGQMNTEAFF.

The V and J genes are TRBV12-5 and TRBJ1-1, with TRBD1 matching over 8 bases. CDR1 is LGHNT, CDR2 FRNRAP, per germline. V shed 6 bases, J shed 0 bases, and the junction held 6 bases outside the gene matches. This CDR3 has 15 residues. The CDR3 DNA sequence: TGTGCTAGTGGGCCCCCAGGGGGCCTGAACACTGAAGCTTTCTTT. Translation: CASGPPGGLNTEAFF.

This chain connects TRBV7-3 to TRBJ2-1; 7 bases are a match to TRBD2. The V segment lost 5 bases and the J segment 9 bases; nucleotides outside the gene matches: 7. The CDR3 covers 13 residues. Germline CDR1 and CDR2: SGHTA and FQGTGA. This CDR3 reads CASSLIREGEQFF. The DNA for the CDR3 is TGTGCCAGCAGCCTTATTAGGGAGGGTGAGCAGTTCTTC.

The chain joins TRBV6-6 to TRBJ2-1, with 11 nucleotides matching TRBD2. With 6 bases clipped from V and 12 bases from J, the junction kept 19 bases outside the gene matches. Per germline, CDR1 MNHNY and CDR2 SVGAGI (reference sequence). This CDR3 comprises 17 residues. CDR3 region: CASRRKLAGDSGSAQFF. The CDR3 DNA is TGTGCCAGCAGGCGAAAACTAGCGGGAGATTCCGGTAGCGCGCAGTTCTTC.

The gene calls are TRBV7-9 and TRBJ1-1, with D possibly TRBD1 on 6 matching bases. The CDR3 length is 14 residues. V was trimmed by 5 bases and J by 2 bases, leaving 12 bases between them. Germline V gene sequence: CDR1 SEHNR, CDR2 FQNEAQ (reference sequence). This CDR3 is CASSRTELNTEAFF. The CDR3 nucleotides read TGTGCCAGCAGCCGGACAGAGCTCAACACTGAAGCTTTCTTT.

The chain combines TRBV24-1 with TRBJ2-1; 13 nucleotides agree with TRBD2. Germline values: CDR1 KGHDR, CDR2 SFDVKD. V lost 3 bases and J lost 4; bases outside the gene matches: 2. The CDR3 has 16 residues. Here the CDR3 DNA reads TGTGCCACCAGTGATCGGACTAGCGGGGGTTACAATGAGCAGTTCTTC. Its translation: CATSDRTSGGYNEQFF.

The table lists this clone with a few counts. The gene calls are TRBV25-1 and TRBJ1-2; TRBD1 might be the D (5 bases). V was cut by 8 bases and J by 4 bases, with 14 bases left in between. The CDR3 is 13 amino acids. From germline, CDR1 is MGHDK and CDR2 SYGVNS. Written as DNA, the CDR3 is TGTGCCAGCGGGGGAGGGTGGCTCTATGGCTACACCTTC. Amino acids: CASGGGWLYGYTF.

The V gene is TRBV27, the J gene TRBJ2-5; 10 nucleotides line up with TRBD2. V trimming: 5 bases; J trimming: 4 bases; junction bases outside the gene matches: 7. In germline, CDR1 is MNHEY, CDR2 SMNVEV (reference sequence). The CDR3 length is 15 residues. In DNA form, the CDR3 reads TGTGCCAGCAGTAATAGCGGGAGGCCGGGAGAGACCCAGTACTTC. Translated, it gives CASSNSGRPGETQYF.

The chain has TRBV3-1 (or the pseudogene TRBV3-2) and TRBJ2-7; tentative D call: TRBD2 (6 bases). The V and J ends lost 2 bases and 7 bases respectively, with 12 bases between them. Germline loops: CDR1 LGHDT, CDR2 YNNKEL (reference sequence). CDR3 size: 13 residues. The CDR3 nucleotides read TGTGCCAGCAGCCAATCGGCGGCGGGGGAGCAGTACTTC. Protein sequence: CASSQSAAGEQYF.

Concerning this clone: This sample includes further DNA sequences coding for the same CDR3. This chain uses TRBV14 with TRBJ1-3; no clear D gene. The CDR3 totals 16 residues. V was shortened by 0 bases and J by 0 bases, with 9 bases between the two germline ends. Germline V gene data show CDR1 as SGHDN and CDR2 as FVKESK. The CDR3 coding sequence is TGTGCCAGCAGCCAAGATCTAGCAAGCTCTGGAAACACCATATATTTT. Its translation: CASSQDLASSGNTIYF.

This sequence joins TRBV5-1 and TRBJ1-5; TRBD1 matches 8 bases. The germline gives CDR1 SGHRS, CDR2 YFSETQ. J was trimmed by 6 bases and V by 4 bases; bases with no gene match: 6. The CDR3 runs to 14 residues. CDR3: CASSPGQGGQPQHF. The DNA for the CDR3 is TGCGCCAGCAGCCCAGGACAGGGAGGTCAGCCCCAGCATTTT.

The chain joins TRBV5-6 to TRBJ1-1; TRBD1 agrees at 9 bases. The CDR3 runs 18 residues. The J segment lost 2 bases and the V segment lost 0 bases, leaving 11 bases of the junction unmatched. Germline V gene sequence: CDR1 SGHDT, CDR2 YYEEEE. The CDR3 nucleotides are TGTGCCAGCAGCTTGGGCGGGACAGGGAGTAGGCTCAACACTGAAGCTTTCTTT. This encodes CASSLGGTGSRLNTEAFF.

The chain joins TRBV19 to TRBJ1-4; D is perhaps TRBD1 (5 bases). Trimming left V 3 bases short and J 0 bases short, with 8 bases between. This CDR3 has 15 residues. Germline V CDR1 and CDR2: LNHDA, SQIVND (reference sequence). CDR3 DNA: TGTGCCAGTAGTATCCCAGGGACAACTAATGAAAAACTGTTTTTT. This encodes CASSIPGTTNEKLFF.

With regard to this clone: One end of the junction fails to match germline, which may point to a read error. The rearrangement joins TRBV4-3 to TRBJ2-1; D remains ambiguous. Germline CDR1 LGHNA, CDR2 YSLEER. The CDR3 totals 14 residues. CDR3 in amino acids: CASSQDLLGTPGVF. CDR3 sequence (DNA): TGCGCCAGCAGCCAAGATCTTCTCGGCACCCCAGGCGTCTTC.

In this sample, this clone turned up once. The chain combines TRBV4-3 with TRBJ2-2; TRBD2 might be the D (5 bases). This CDR3 has 14 residues. The V gene lost 1 base and the J gene lost 5 bases, with 8 bases spanning the gap. Germline lookup yields CDR1 LGHNA and CDR2 YSLEER. The chain's CDR3 is CASSQGSGTGELFF. CDR3 in DNA: TGCGCCAGCAGCCAAGGGAGCGGAACCGGGGAGCTGTTTTTT.

Comment on this clone: In the same sample, other DNA sequences code for this CDR3. V and J are TRBV5-1 and TRBJ1-3, with TRBD1 identical over 8 bases. Germline CDR1 is SGHRS and CDR2 is YFSETQ. The V gene end was trimmed by 0 bases and the J gene end by 2 bases; junction bases not matched to a gene: 1. The CDR3 is 15 amino acids. Here the CDR3 reads CASSLEGQAGNTIYF. In DNA form, the CDR3 reads TGCGCCAGCAGCTTGGAGGGACAGGCTGGAAACACCATATATTTT. Looking up the rest from reference TRBV5-1 and TRBJ1-3 gives the full variable domain: KAGVTQTPRYLIKTRGQQVTLSCSPISGHRSVSWYQQTPGQGLQFLFEYFSETQRNKGNFPGRFSGRQFSNSRSEMNVSTLELGDSALYLCASSLEGQAGNTIYFGEGSWLTVV.

The chain employs TRBV28 and TRBJ2-7; a weak D match, TRBD2 (5 bases). There are 16 residues in the CDR3. Between the trimmed V and J ends, which lost 1 base and 5 bases, there was a span of 18 bases. Germline CDR1 and CDR2: MDHEN and SYDVKM. In DNA form, the CDR3 reads TGTGCCAGCAGTTTATATTCCCCTAGCTCCCTCCACGAGCAGTACTTC. This codes for CASSLYSPSSLHEQYF.

This rearrangement joins TRBV19 to TRBJ1-5; perhaps TRBD1 as D (6 bases). CDR1 and CDR2 from the germline V gene are LNHDA and SQIVND (reference sequence). CDR3 size: 18 residues. V shed 0 bases and J shed 5 bases, with 20 bases lying between them. CDR3: CASSIDPRGLGNDQPQHF. CDR3 nucleotide sequence: TGTGCCAGTAGTATAGATCCCAGGGGATTAGGTAACGATCAGCCCCAGCATTTT.

The rearrangement uses TRBV19 and TRBJ1-3, with D possibly being TRBD1 (6 bases). CDR3 size: 14 residues. V was trimmed by 7 bases and J by 0 bases, leaving 10 bases between them. Germline assignment: CDR1 LNHDA and CDR2 SQIVND (reference sequence). Here the CDR3 reads CASTDSNSGNTIYF. In DNA, the CDR3 is TGTGCCAGTACGGACAGTAACTCTGGAAACACCATATATTTT. Full variable domain (remainder filled in from reference TRBV19 and TRBJ1-3): DGGITQSPKYLFRKEGQNVTLSCEQNLNHDAMYWYRQDPGQGLRLIYYSQIVNDFQKGDIAEGYSVSREKKESFPLTVTSAQKNPTAFYLCASTDSNSGNTIYFGEGSWLTVV.

The J gene is TRBJ2-3, the V gene TRBV7-2; D is unresolved. This CDR3 is built from 13 residues. CDR1 and CDR2 (germline): SGHTA, FQGNSA. V lost 3 bases and J lost 4, with 8 bases in between. This CDR3 is CASSLRVADTQYF. The CDR3 region has the DNA TGTGCCAGCAGCTTGAGAGTAGCAGATACGCAGTATTTT.

J is TRBJ1-2 and V is TRBV3-1 (or the pseudogene TRBV3-2), with D possibly TRBD1 on 6 matching bases. CDR3 length equals 13 residues. Trimming left V 2 bases short and J 6 bases short, with 10 bases between. CDR1 is LGHDT, CDR2 YNNKEL, per germline (reference sequence). This chain's CDR3 is CASSQMTGNGYTF. CDR3 nucleotide sequence: TGTGCCAGCAGCCAAATGACAGGTAATGGCTACACCTTC.